This T cell receptor (beta chain) was identified in a study of technical replicates of blood from a few donors. This clone was seen once. The table came from immunoSEQ multiplex PCR; TCRdb's copy has only in-frame clones and leaves some out. Of under 85,000 clones listed, approximately 97% are singletons. Germline V gene data show CDR1 as MDHEN and CDR2 as SYDVKM. V shed 5 bases, J shed 4 bases, and the junction held 12 bases outside the gene matches. This CDR3 is built from 16 residues. The chain joins TRBV28 to TRBJ2-7, with 9 bases lining up with TRBD1. This receptor was taken from a human donor in good health. The sequencing sample was made of T cells isolated from PBMCs. The CDR3 region is CASSMTPGTGSYEQYF. CDR3 bases: TGTGCCAGCAGTATGACCCCCGGGACAGGGTCATACGAGCAGTACTTC.